The 27 T cell receptor beta chains in this list originate from one sample, sequenced in a study of blood T cell repertoires in COVID-19. The protocol was immunoSEQ multiplex PCR, while the TCRdb copy is restricted to in-frame clones and leaves out a portion. The table lists about 140,000 clones, around 80% of them singletons. Sequencing used peripheral blood. These receptors all come from a man aged 55 to 70 who had recovered from COVID-19.

This clone has more than one count but fewer than ten. The genes are TRBV5-4 and TRBJ1-2, with no clear D. V dropped 0 bases and J dropped 1 base, with 7 bases sitting between them. This CDR3 is 14 amino acids long. The germline V gene has CDR1 SGHNT and CDR2 YYREEE (reference sequence). CDR3 nucleotides: TGTGCCAGCAGCTTGGATCAGAATAACTATGGCTACACCTTC. Translation gives CASSLDQNNYGYTF.

V usage is TRBV4-1 and J usage is TRBJ1-2; 8 bases align to TRBD1. This CDR3 has 13 residues. J lost 6 bases, V lost 4 bases, and 4 bases had no gene match. The germline V gene has CDR1 MGHRA and CDR2 YSYEKL. CDR3 in DNA: TGCGCCAGCAGCCCCCGGACAGGGAATGGCTACACCTTC. Protein product: CASSPRTGNGYTF.

The chain combines TRBV28 with TRBJ1-4; TRBD1 is a possible D gene (6 bases). Germline V lookup: CDR1 MDHEN, CDR2 SYDVKM. V lost 10 bases, J lost 10 bases, and 25 bases lay in between. The CDR3 spans 15 residues. The CDR3: CATHPSGHRNGKLFF. DNA of the CDR3: TGTGCCACTCACCCATCGGGACACCGCAACGGAAAACTGTTTTTT.

The rearrangement joins TRBV27 to TRBJ1-2; 9 bases match TRBD1. The J segment lost 8 bases and the V segment lost 10 bases, leaving 20 bases of the junction unmatched. Germline V CDR1 and CDR2: MNHEY, SMNVEV (reference sequence). The CDR3 is made up of 16 amino acids. In nucleotides, the CDR3 is TGTGCCACCCTTCTGGCCCCCGGGACAGGGATTAGAGGCTACACCTTC. Translation: CATLLAPGTGIRGYTF.

This clone was picked up a small number of times. The chain carries TRBV27 and TRBJ1-1, with TRBD1 matching 10 bases. Per germline, CDR1 MNHEY and CDR2 SMNVEV (reference sequence). Trimming cost V 3 bases and J 11 bases; bases outside gene matches: 9. The CDR3 extends over 14 amino acids. The CDR3 region is CASSLSGQGTAAFF. CDR3 nucleotides: TGTGCCAGCAGTTTGTCGGGACAGGGGACGGCTGCTTTCTTT.

This clone turned up a few times. The chain combines TRBV28 with TRBJ2-3, with D maybe TRBD1 (6 bases). V lost 1 base to trimming and J lost 8 bases, with 16 bases between them. The V gene's germline CDR1 is MDHEN and CDR2 SYDVKM. CDR3 length: 15 amino acids. The CDR3 sequence: CASSLSAGTTATQYF. CDR3 DNA sequence: TGTGCCAGCAGTTTATCCGCCGGGACAACGGCTACGCAGTATTTT.

The gene calls are TRBV5-5 and TRBJ1-1; D may be TRBD1 (5 bases). Per the germline V gene, CDR1 is SGHKS and CDR2 is YYEKEE (reference sequence). Trimming left V 2 bases short and J 4 bases short, with 18 bases between. This CDR3 spans 16 amino acids. CDR3 coding DNA: TGTGCCAGCAGCTTTTTAAGTGACAGAACTCTCACTGAAGCTTTCTTT. Protein: CASSFLSDRTLTEAFF.

The rearrangement uses TRBV15 and TRBJ2-1; TRBD2 aligns across 11 bases. The CDR3 extends over 15 amino acids. CDR1 and CDR2 (germline): LNHNV, YYDKDF (reference sequence). The junction had 3 bases not matched to a gene; V was cut back by 0 bases and J by 8 bases. The CDR3 DNA sequence: TGTGCCACCAGCAGAGAACTAGCGGGAGTAGATGAGCAGTTCTTC. This translates into CATSRELAGVDEQFF.

This clone turned up a few times. The rearrangement links TRBV5-1 to TRBJ2-6; D ambiguous. Germline CDR1 is SGHRS and CDR2 is YFSETQ. The V end was cut by 0 bases, the J end by 0 bases, with 7 bases between. This CDR3 region has 16 residues. CDR3 protein: CASSLVAVSGANVLTF. In DNA form, the CDR3 reads TGCGCCAGCAGCTTGGTGGCGGTCTCTGGGGCCAACGTCCTGACTTTC.

This clone came up once. The CDR3 DNA reads TGTGCCAGCAGCGTTAGCGGTGCCTACGAGCAGTACTTC. The encoded protein is CASSVSGAYEQYF. This chain uses TRBV9 with TRBJ2-7, with D perhaps TRBD2 (6 bases). Between the trimmed V and J ends, which lost 2 bases and 2 bases, there was a span of 8 bases. The CDR3 is made up of 13 amino acids. Germline-derived CDR1 and CDR2 are SGDLS and YYNGEE. Full variable domain (rest looked up from reference TRBV9 and TRBJ2-7): DSGVTQTPKHLITATGQRVTLRCSPRSGDLSVYWYQQSLDQGLQFLIQYYNGEERAKGNILERFSAQQFPDLHSELNLSSLELGDSALYFCASSVSGAYEQYFGPGTRLTVT.

The V gene is TRBV29-1, the J gene TRBJ2-6, with TRBD1 matching 7 bases. CDR1 is SQVTM and CDR2 is ANQGSEA in the germline V gene. The CDR3 spans 16 residues. The V and J ends lost 0 bases and 2 bases, in that order; junction bases with no gene match: 4. The chain's CDR3 is CSVEEIQGAGANVLTF. In DNA, the CDR3 is TGCAGCGTTGAAGAAATCCAGGGGGCTGGGGCCAACGTCCTGACTTTC.

This chain connects TRBV19 to TRBJ1-2; the D gene is possibly TRBD1 (6 bases). The CDR3 spans 13 residues. CDR1 is LNHDA, CDR2 SQIVND, per germline (reference sequence). V lost 6 bases and J 8 bases, leaving 16 bases between the germline ends. Here the CDR3 reads CASRGRGSDGYTF. The CDR3 DNA reads as TGTGCCAGTAGAGGCAGGGGATCCGACGGCTACACCTTC.

The chain joins TRBV30 to TRBJ1-4; D ambiguous. The V gene lost 0 bases and the J gene lost 7 bases, with 15 bases spanning the gap. The length of the CDR3 is 15 residues. Germline V gives CDR1 GTSNPN, CDR2 SVGIG (reference sequence). CDR3 DNA sequence: TGTGCCTGGAGTGTACTAGCGGGAATGGGTGAAAAACTGTTTTTT. It translates to CAWSVLAGMGEKLFF.

The J gene is TRBJ2-1, the V gene TRBV5-6; 7 bases line up with TRBD1. The J segment lost 5 bases and the V segment lost 2 bases, leaving 7 bases of the junction unmatched. The CDR3 consists of 15 residues. Per the germline V gene, CDR1 is SGHDT and CDR2 is YYEEEE. CDR3 protein: CASSFSWDRNNEQFF. The CDR3 DNA follows: TGTGCCAGCAGCTTTTCTTGGGACAGAAACAATGAGCAGTTCTTC.

Only a few counts were recorded for this clone. The V and J genes are TRBV2 and TRBJ2-2; TRBD2 agrees at 14 bases. Germline CDR1 reads SNHLY; CDR2 reads FYNNEI. This CDR3 region has 16 residues. V shed 9 bases, J shed 1 base, and the junction held 4 bases outside the gene matches. CDR3 in DNA: TGTGCCAGTGGACTAGCGGGGGGCCTGAACACCGGGGAGCTGTTTTTT. Its translation: CASGLAGGLNTGELFF.

The genes are TRBV5-5 and TRBJ2-5; D remains unclear. V lost 1 base and J 2 bases, leaving 9 bases between the germline ends. There are 14 residues in the CDR3. The V gene's germline CDR1 is SGHKS and CDR2 YYEKEE (reference sequence). The CDR3 DNA sequence: TGTGCCAGCAGCTTGCCCCCCGAGCAAGAGACCCAGTACTTC. As protein: CASSLPPEQETQYF.

The sample holds many counts of this clone. The chain combines TRBV30 with TRBJ1-6, with D tentatively TRBD1 (5 bases). This CDR3 contains 14 residues. The germline CDR1 and CDR2 sequences are GTSNPN and SVGIG (reference sequence). The V end was cut by 3 bases, the J end by 7 bases, with 13 bases between. The CDR3 nucleotides are TGTGCCTGGAGCGTGGCAGGGCGGAATTCACCCCTCCACTTT. This gives the protein CAWSVAGRNSPLHF. The full variable domain, its missing parts supplied by reference TRBV30 and TRBJ1-6, is SQTIHQWPATLVQPVGSPLSLECTVEGTSNPNLYWYRQAAGRGLQLLFYSVGIGQISSEVPQNLSASRPQDRQFILSSKKLLLSDSGFYLCAWSVAGRNSPLHFGNGTRLTVT.

The chain links TRBV19 to TRBJ1-5; D perhaps matches TRBD1 (5 bases). Germline V gene sequence: CDR1 LNHDA, CDR2 SQIVND (reference sequence). Between the trimmed V and J ends, which lost 5 bases and 3 bases, there was a span of 14 bases. This CDR3 is 15 amino acids long. As DNA, the CDR3 is TGTGCCAGTAGTCCGCGGACGGGGGACAATCAGCCCCAGCATTTT. Its translation is CASSPRTGDNQPQHF.

V and J are TRBV28 and TRBJ1-6; TRBD1 agrees at 8 bases. Trimming at V came to 1 base and at J to 6 bases, leaving 8 bases not matched to a gene. CDR3 length: 17 amino acids. CDR1 is MDHEN and CDR2 is SYDVKM in the germline V gene. CDR3 region: CASSLYRGQGLNSPLHF. CDR3 nucleotide sequence: TGTGCCAGCAGTTTATACCGAGGACAGGGTCTTAATTCACCCCTCCACTTT.

The chain carries TRBV5-1 and TRBJ1-2, with 9 nucleotides matching TRBD1. Germline trimming cut 4 bases from V and 4 bases from J; bases unmatched to any gene: 5. Germline lookup yields CDR1 SGHRS and CDR2 YFSETQ. The CDR3 covers 14 residues. The CDR3 bases are TGCGCCAGCAGCCGGACAGGGGCTCCCTATGGCTACACCTTC. This gives the protein CASSRTGAPYGYTF.

The rearrangement joins TRBV7-2 to TRBJ2-2; D call uncertain. The germline V gene has CDR1 SGHTA and CDR2 FQGNSA. Trimming took off 2 bases at V and 5 bases at J, with 6 bases between the two ends. This CDR3 comprises 13 residues. This CDR3 is CASSLTPTGELFF. In DNA form, the CDR3 reads TGTGCCAGCAGCTTAACTCCGACCGGGGAGCTGTTTTTT.

The chain is built from TRBV9 and TRBJ1-6; tentatively, D is TRBD1 (6 bases). Germline loops: CDR1 SGDLS, CDR2 YYNGEE. The CDR3 has 17 residues. Trimming removed 4 bases from V and 6 bases from J, with 20 bases in between. DNA for the CDR3: TGTGCCAGCAGCTTTCGGGGAGGGGGGGGCGCTAATTCACCCCTCCACTTT. As protein: CASSFRGGGGANSPLHF.

The chain employs TRBV27 and TRBJ1-2; possible D gene TRBD1, 6 bases. The germline CDR1 and CDR2 sequences are MNHEY and SMNVEV (reference sequence). This CDR3 region has 14 residues. Between the trimmed V and J ends, which lost 6 bases and 6 bases, there was a span of 17 bases. CDR3: CASRQSGGPNGYTF. The CDR3 bases are TGTGCCAGCAGGCAATCGGGGGGCCCAAATGGCTACACCTTC.

This chain links TRBV7-3 with TRBJ2-1; D is possibly TRBD1 (5 bases). Trimming pared 5 bases from V and 2 bases from J, leaving 16 bases between. From germline, CDR1 is SGHTA and CDR2 FQGTGA. This CDR3 spans 16 amino acids. This CDR3 is CASSLRSGRPYNEQFF. The CDR3 DNA is TGTGCCAGCAGCCTGCGGTCAGGGCGACCCTACAATGAGCAGTTCTTC.

The chain employs TRBV18 and TRBJ1-6; 7 positions agree with TRBD1. Germline V gives CDR1 KGHSH, CDR2 LQKENI. The CDR3 sequence is 17 residues long. V lost 0 bases, J lost 0 bases, and 2 bases stayed unmatched. The CDR3 DNA follows: TGTGCCAGCTCACCACCGCAGGGGGGCTCCTATAATTCACCCCTCCACTTT. It yields the protein CASSPPQGGSYNSPLHF.

J is TRBJ1-1 and V is TRBV12-3 or TRBV12-4; D is undetermined. The CDR3 is 12 residues long. The V gene lost 6 bases and the J gene lost 4 bases, with 9 bases spanning the gap. The CDR3: CASSTKITEAFF. The CDR3 DNA reads as TGTGCCAGCAGCACAAAAATCACTGAAGCTTTCTTT.

V usage is TRBV7-2 and J usage is TRBJ2-7, with 7 positions matching TRBD1. The length of the CDR3 is 13 residues. J gave up 3 bases and V 6 bases, and 5 bases lay outside the gene matches. CDR1 and CDR2 from the germline V gene are SGHTA and FQGNSA. This CDR3 reads CASRTGTDYEQYF. The CDR3 DNA reads TGTGCCAGCAGAACCGGGACAGACTACGAGCAGTACTTC.